This TCR beta chain appears in the sequencing data of a study of blood T cell repertoires in COVID-19. Study-level information: Whether acute or convalescent, the COVID-19 samples came from the United States, Italy and Spain.

This CDR3 is built from 16 residues. Looked up from germline, CDR1 is SGHRS and CDR2 is YFSETQ. V was clipped by 0 bases and J by 5 bases, with 17 bases between them. The assay was immunoSEQ multiplex PCR, and TCRdb's table has in-frame clones only and misses some. The sample has 350,000 to 400,000 clones, roughly 90% seen once. This chain uses TRBV5-1 with TRBJ1-1, with D possibly TRBD1 on 5 matching bases. Material for sequencing was PBMCs or T cells enriched from blood (not recorded which). The receptor's source is a woman aged 25 to 45 who had recovered from COVID-19. The CDR3 loop is CASSLAGREGKTEAFF. The CDR3 DNA reads as TGCGCCAGCAGCTTGGCGGGCAGGGAGGGTAAGACTGAAGCTTTCTTT.